The 27 T cell receptor beta chains below were found in one sample sequenced in a study of blood T cell repertoires in COVID-19. Using immunoSEQ multiplex PCR, the repertoire was profiled, and TCRdb retains in-frame clones only, with some absent. The top ten clones hold 1.5% to 2% of a sample with about 140,000 clones, approximately 80% of them seen once. Sample: PBMCs or T cells enriched from blood (not recorded which). These receptors were collected from a young woman who had been exposed to COVID-19.

J is TRBJ2-2 and V is TRBV29-1; 8 bases fit TRBD1. Germline V gives CDR1 SQVTM, CDR2 ANQGSEA. V shed 6 bases and J 5 bases; nucleotides not matched to a gene: 8. The CDR3 sequence is 14 residues long. The CDR3 DNA reads TGCAGCGTATTACAGGGGGTGGATACCGGGGAGCTGTTTTTT. It codes for CSVLQGVDTGELFF.

The chain recombines TRBV29-1 with TRBJ1-1; the match to TRBD1 covers 9 bases. CDR1 and CDR2 from the germline V gene are SQVTM and ANQGSEA. V shed 1 base, J shed 4 bases, and the junction held 7 bases outside the gene matches. The CDR3 has 15 amino acids. In DNA, the CDR3 is TGCAGCGTTGAAGCACAGGGGGCACAGGGCACTGAAGCTTTCTTT. This gives the protein CSVEAQGAQGTEAFF.

The chain recombines TRBV3-1 (or the pseudogene TRBV3-2) with TRBJ2-3; a weak D match, TRBD1 (5 bases). The CDR3 length is 13 residues. V was shortened by 0 bases and J by 8 bases, with 9 bases between the two germline ends. Germline V gene data show CDR1 as LGHDT and CDR2 as YNNKEL (reference sequence). The CDR3 DNA is TGTGCCAGCAGCCAAGACGCCCAGGGTACGCAGTATTTT. Protein product: CASSQDAQGTQYF.

The chain uses TRBV3-1 (or the pseudogene TRBV3-2) and TRBJ2-1; D is ambiguous. The CDR3 length is 11 residues. The V gene lost 2 bases and the J gene lost 8 bases, with 4 bases spanning the gap. Germline V gene data show CDR1 as LGHDT and CDR2 as YNNKEL (reference sequence). The CDR3 coding sequence is TGTGCCAGCAGCCAACCGGATGAGCAGTTCTTC. It codes for CASSQPDEQFF.

The chain is built from TRBV19 and TRBJ1-3; 7 bases are shared with TRBD1. This CDR3 spans 18 amino acids. Losses at the gene ends were 5 bases for V and 0 bases for J; bases not matched to a gene: 13. The germline V gene encodes CDR1 LNHDA and CDR2 SQIVND (reference sequence). The CDR3 reads CASSYRGNSWRSGNTIYF. CDR3 nucleotide sequence: TGTGCCAGTAGTTACAGGGGTAATAGTTGGCGCTCTGGAAACACCATATATTTT. Based on the CDR3 plus reference TRBV19 and TRBJ1-3, the full variable domain is DGGITQSPKYLFRKEGQNVTLSCEQNLNHDAMYWYRQDPGQGLRLIYYSQIVNDFQKGDIAEGYSVSREKKESFPLTVTSAQKNPTAFYLCASSYRGNSWRSGNTIYFGEGSWLTVV.

The chain couples TRBV11-2 to TRBJ1-4, with a possible D match to TRBD1 (5 bases). V dropped 5 bases and J dropped 11 bases, with 9 bases sitting between them. Germline CDR1 is SGHAT and CDR2 is FQNNGV. This CDR3 comprises 11 residues. This chain's CDR3 is CASSPGGKLFF. Written as DNA, the CDR3 is TGTGCCAGCAGCCCCGGGGGGAAACTGTTTTTT.

This chain links TRBV7-2 with TRBJ1-2, with D hard to call. Trimming pared 3 bases from V and 2 bases from J, leaving 13 bases between. Germline V gene lookup returns CDR1 SGHTA and CDR2 FQGNSA. There are 15 residues in the CDR3. CDR3 amino acids: CASSFASGSNYGYTF. In nucleotides, the CDR3 is TGTGCCAGCAGCTTCGCTTCGGGTTCCAACTATGGCTACACCTTC.

J is TRBJ2-3 and V is TRBV7-9, with D unresolved. Germline values: CDR1 SEHNR, CDR2 FQNEAQ (reference sequence). The V end lost 2 bases, the J end lost 1 base, and 7 bases lay between the germline ends. The CDR3 totals 14 residues. As DNA, the CDR3 is TGTGCCAGCAGCTTAAACCAGGGCACAGATACGCAGTATTTT. This codes for CASSLNQGTDTQYF. Combining the CDR3 with reference TRBV7-9 and TRBJ2-3 gives the whole variable domain DTGVSQNPRHKITKRGQNVTFRCDPISEHNRLYWYRQTLGQGPEFLTYFQNEAQLEKSRLLSDRFSAERPKGSFSTLEIQRTEQGDSAMYLCASSLNQGTDTQYFGPGTRLTVL.

This clone was observed once. The chain recombines TRBV5-6 with TRBJ1-2; D uncertain. CDR1 SGHDT and CDR2 YYEEEE come from the germline V gene. The CDR3 has 13 amino acids. V shed 2 bases and J shed 4 bases, with 9 bases lying between them. Here the CDR3 DNA reads TGTGCCAGCAGCTTCGTAGACACCTATGGCTACACCTTC. Translation: CASSFVDTYGYTF.

Only one count was recorded for this clone. V is TRBV18 and J is TRBJ1-4; 7 positions match TRBD1. With V trimmed by 4 bases and J by 3 bases, 5 bases remained unmatched. This CDR3 has 15 residues. CDR1 is KGHSH, CDR2 LQKENI, per germline. The CDR3 sequence is CASSLHRGANEKLFF. Written as DNA, the CDR3 is TGTGCCAGCTCACTACACAGGGGTGCTAATGAAAAACTGTTTTTT.

CDR3 in DNA: TGTGCCAGCAGTGAAGCTCCGCTACGGGACTATGGCTACACCTTC. Translated: CASSEAPLRDYGYTF. The chain combines TRBV6-1 with TRBJ1-2; D is undetermined. Germline CDR1 and CDR2: MNHNS and SASEGT. This CDR3 has 15 residues. V was clipped by 0 bases and J by 3 bases, with 11 bases between them.

This chain connects TRBV6-5 to TRBJ1-1, with D unresolved. Germline lookup yields CDR1 MNHEY and CDR2 SVGAGI. V lost 0 bases and J 3 bases, leaving 5 bases between the germline ends. The CDR3 has 13 amino acids. The CDR3 is CASSYSRDTEAFF. The DNA for the CDR3 is TGTGCCAGCAGTTACTCGCGGGACACTGAAGCTTTCTTT.

V is TRBV7-8 and J is TRBJ2-6; 11 nucleotides align to TRBD1. Germline V gives CDR1 SGHVS, CDR2 FQNEAQ. Losses at the gene ends were 1 base for V and 0 bases for J; bases not matched to a gene: 8. The CDR3 runs to 20 residues. This CDR3 is CASSLGGVGTGGSGANVLTF. The CDR3 nucleotides are TGTGCCAGCAGCTTAGGTGGTGTTGGGACAGGGGGCTCTGGGGCCAACGTCCTGACTTTC.

The chain links TRBV6-6 to TRBJ1-2, with a possible D match to TRBD1 (6 bases). Germline CDR1 reads MNHNY; CDR2 reads SVGAGI (reference sequence). The CDR3 runs to 10 residues. The germline V and J ends were trimmed by 5 bases and 10 bases, with 8 bases remaining between them. In nucleotides, the CDR3 is TGTGCCAGCAGTGCAGGGGCCTACACCTTC. Residues: CASSAGAYTF.

This chain joins TRBV6-2 or TRBV6-3 and TRBJ1-5, with D possibly being TRBD1 (6 bases). The V gene lost 2 bases and the J gene lost 7 bases, with 9 bases spanning the gap. The CDR3 is 13 amino acids. CDR1 and CDR2 from the germline V gene are MNHEY and SVGEGT. CDR3 coding DNA: TGTGCCAGCAGTTACGGGGGCCCGCAGCCCCAGCATTTT. Its protein product is CASSYGGPQPQHF.

The gene calls are TRBV27 and TRBJ1-1; D perhaps matches TRBD1 (6 bases). Germline lookup yields CDR1 MNHEY and CDR2 SMNVEV (reference sequence). V was cut by 6 bases and J by 7 bases, with 15 bases left in between. The CDR3 length is 13 residues. The CDR3 sequence is CASSPGGAGEAFF. The CDR3 DNA sequence: TGTGCCAGCAGCCCTGGGGGGGCAGGTGAAGCTTTCTTT.

The CDR3 sequence: CASSRGRASGNEQYF. CDR3 nucleotides: TGTGCCAGCAGCAGGGGGAGAGCGTCGGGTAACGAGCAGTACTTC. V gene TRBV13 combines with J gene TRBJ2-7; a weak D match, TRBD1 (6 bases). Germline CDR1 and CDR2: PRHDT and FYEKMQ (reference sequence). The CDR3 loop spans 15 amino acids. V lost 5 bases and J lost 5, with 19 bases in between.

The chain combines TRBV10-2 with TRBJ2-3; 7 nucleotides line up with TRBD2. CDR3 length: 16 residues. Germline V gene lookup returns CDR1 WSHSY and CDR2 SAAADI. J was trimmed by 4 bases and V by 3 bases; bases with no gene match: 10. The CDR3 reads CASSETGGSISDTQYF. The CDR3 bases are TGCGCCAGCAGTGAAACTGGCGGGAGTATCTCAGATACGCAGTATTTT.

This chain uses TRBV28 with TRBJ1-2; 11 nucleotides align to TRBD1. The germline CDR1 and CDR2 sequences are MDHEN and SYDVKM. CDR3 length equals 15 residues. V dropped 3 bases and J dropped 3; count of bases not matched to a gene: 3. The CDR3 DNA sequence: TGTGCCAGCAGTTTTACGGGACAGGGGGACTATGGCTACACCTTC. Translating gives CASSFTGQGDYGYTF.

The chain recombines TRBV2 with TRBJ1-2; 7 bases are a match to TRBD1. Germline loops: CDR1 SNHLY, CDR2 FYNNEI. CDR3 length: 13 residues. With 6 bases clipped from V and 8 bases from J, the junction kept 9 bases outside the gene matches. In nucleotides, the CDR3 is TGTGCCAGCAGGTCGGACCGGGACAGAGGCTACACCTTC. Translated: CASRSDRDRGYTF.

This clone was picked up many times. This chain joins TRBV6-5 and TRBJ1-2, with 11 bases that match TRBD1. Unmatched junction bases numbered 4, after V lost 2 bases and J lost 5 bases. Germline lookup yields CDR1 MNHEY and CDR2 SVGAGI. The CDR3 sequence is 15 residues long. CDR3 sequence reads: CASSYRGQGAYGYTF. CDR3 nucleotide sequence: TGTGCCAGCAGTTACCGAGGACAGGGGGCATATGGCTACACCTTC.

This rearrangement joins TRBV5-1 to TRBJ1-1, with 7 bases that match TRBD1. The CDR3 is 13 amino acids. Germline V gene lookup returns CDR1 SGHRS and CDR2 YFSETQ. V lost 2 bases and J lost 4; bases outside the gene matches: 2. The CDR3 coding sequence is TGCGCCAGCAGCTTCACAGGGGCCACTGAAGCTTTCTTT. Its protein product is CASSFTGATEAFF.

The chain links TRBV28 to TRBJ1-1; D unresolved. The CDR3 runs 14 residues. The V end was cut by 7 bases, the J end by 0 bases, with 12 bases between. The germline V gene has CDR1 MDHEN and CDR2 SYDVKM. CDR3 region: CASISAAMNTEAFF. CDR3 DNA: TGTGCCAGCATCTCGGCGGCTATGAACACTGAAGCTTTCTTT.

There are a few counts of this clone. This sequence joins TRBV12-3 or TRBV12-4 and TRBJ1-6; D gene ambiguous. V was shortened by 7 bases and J by 10 bases, with 11 bases between the two germline ends. This CDR3 comprises 12 residues. The CDR3 DNA sequence: TGTGCCAGCAAACAGACCGGATCACCCCTCCACTTT. It is translated as CASKQTGSPLHF.

This chain connects TRBV11-2 to TRBJ2-1, with D possibly TRBD2 on 5 matching bases. Germline V gene lookup returns CDR1 SGHAT and CDR2 FQNNGV. This CDR3 has 15 amino acids. V lost 5 bases to trimming and J lost 6 bases, with 17 bases between them. CDR3 region: CASSTSLDSVNEQFF. CDR3 DNA sequence: TGTGCCAGCAGCACGTCACTAGATTCGGTCAATGAGCAGTTCTTC.

The chain has TRBV19 and TRBJ2-1, with D tentatively TRBD1 (6 bases). The CDR3 runs 16 residues. CDR1 is LNHDA and CDR2 is SQIVND in the germline V gene (reference sequence). Trimming removed 4 bases from V and 3 bases from J, with 16 bases in between. The CDR3 region is CASSTSRTDVYNEQFF. In DNA, the CDR3 is TGTGCCAGTAGTACCTCAAGGACAGACGTCTACAATGAGCAGTTCTTC.

The CDR3 region has the DNA TGTGCCAGTAGTGTCAGGGGTGAAAAACTGTTTTTT. Translating gives CASSVRGEKLFF. The chain couples TRBV19 to TRBJ1-4, with D possibly TRBD1 on 6 matching bases. The germline CDR1 and CDR2 sequences are LNHDA and SQIVND (reference sequence). V was cut by 5 bases and J by 7 bases, with 8 bases left in between. CDR3 length: 12 residues.